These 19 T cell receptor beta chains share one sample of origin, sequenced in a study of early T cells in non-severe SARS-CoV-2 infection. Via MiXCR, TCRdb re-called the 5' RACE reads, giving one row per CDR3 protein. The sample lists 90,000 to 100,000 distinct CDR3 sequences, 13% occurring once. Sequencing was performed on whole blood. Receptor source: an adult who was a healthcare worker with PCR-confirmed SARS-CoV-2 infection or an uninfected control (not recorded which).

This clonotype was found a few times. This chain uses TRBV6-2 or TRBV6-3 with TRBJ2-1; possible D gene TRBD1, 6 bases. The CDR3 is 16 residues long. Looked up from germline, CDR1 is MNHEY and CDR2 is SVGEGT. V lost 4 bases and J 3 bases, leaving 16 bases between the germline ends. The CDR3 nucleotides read TGTGCCAGCAGTTCCCCGACAGGAGCCCTCTACAATGAGCAGTTCTTC. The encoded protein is CASSSPTGALYNEQFF.

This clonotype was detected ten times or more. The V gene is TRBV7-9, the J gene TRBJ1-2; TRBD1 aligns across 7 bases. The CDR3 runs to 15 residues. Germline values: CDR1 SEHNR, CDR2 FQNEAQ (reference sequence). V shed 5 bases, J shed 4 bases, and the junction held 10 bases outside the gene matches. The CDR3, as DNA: TGTGCCAGCAGCCCCGGACAGGATTGGCTCTATGGCTACACCTTC. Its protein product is CASSPGQDWLYGYTF.

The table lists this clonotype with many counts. The CDR3 DNA reads TGTGCCAGCAGCTTAACCTCTCGGGATACGCAGTATTTT. Translated, it gives CASSLTSRDTQYF. This chain connects TRBV11-3 to TRBJ2-3, with D unresolved. In germline, CDR1 is SGHNT, CDR2 YENEEA. CDR3 size: 13 residues. V shed 2 bases and J shed 6 bases, with 9 bases lying between them.

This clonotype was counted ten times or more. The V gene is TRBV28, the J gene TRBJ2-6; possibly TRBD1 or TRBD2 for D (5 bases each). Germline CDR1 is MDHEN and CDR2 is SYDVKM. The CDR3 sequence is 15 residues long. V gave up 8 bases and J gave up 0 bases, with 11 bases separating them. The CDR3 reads CASGRGYSGANVLTF. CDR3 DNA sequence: TGTGCCAGCGGTCGGGGCTACTCTGGGGCCAACGTCCTGACTTTC.

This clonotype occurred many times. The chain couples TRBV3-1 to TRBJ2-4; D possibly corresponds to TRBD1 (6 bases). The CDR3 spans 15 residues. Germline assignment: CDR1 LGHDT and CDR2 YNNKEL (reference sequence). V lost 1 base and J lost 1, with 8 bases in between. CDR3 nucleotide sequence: TGTGCCAGCAGCCAAGTCACAGGGGCCAAAAACATTCAGTACTTC. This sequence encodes CASSQVTGAKNIQYF.

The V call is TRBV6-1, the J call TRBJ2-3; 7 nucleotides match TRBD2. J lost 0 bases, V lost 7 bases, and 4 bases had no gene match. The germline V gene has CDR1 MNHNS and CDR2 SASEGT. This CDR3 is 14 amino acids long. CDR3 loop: CASIPGLSTDTQYF. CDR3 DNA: TGTGCCAGCATCCCGGGACTAAGCACAGATACGCAGTATTTT.

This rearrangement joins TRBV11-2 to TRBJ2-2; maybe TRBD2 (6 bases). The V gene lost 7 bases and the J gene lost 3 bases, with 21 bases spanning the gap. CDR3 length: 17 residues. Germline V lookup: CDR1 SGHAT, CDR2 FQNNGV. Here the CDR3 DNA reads TGTGCCAGCACCCACCACAGACTAGTCCGGTACACCGGGGAGCTGTTTTTT. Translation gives CASTHHRLVRYTGELFF.

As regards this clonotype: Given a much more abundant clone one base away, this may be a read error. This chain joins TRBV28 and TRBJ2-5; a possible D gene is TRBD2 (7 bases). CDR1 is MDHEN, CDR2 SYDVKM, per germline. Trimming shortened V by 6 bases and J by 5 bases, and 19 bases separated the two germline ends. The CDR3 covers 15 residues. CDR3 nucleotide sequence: TGTGCCAGCAGCTGGTGGGGGGGCGCCCTGGAGACCCAGTACTTC. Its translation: CASSWWGGALETQYF.

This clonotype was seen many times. DNA of the CDR3: TGCGCCAGCAGCCAGGGACAGGGGAGAACTGAAGCTTTCTTT. Amino acids: CASSQGQGRTEAFF. V usage is TRBV4-1 and J usage is TRBJ1-1; 10 positions match TRBD1. The CDR3 loop spans 14 amino acids. From germline, CDR1 is MGHRA and CDR2 YSYEKL. The V segment lost 3 bases and the J segment 5 bases; nucleotides outside the gene matches: 3.

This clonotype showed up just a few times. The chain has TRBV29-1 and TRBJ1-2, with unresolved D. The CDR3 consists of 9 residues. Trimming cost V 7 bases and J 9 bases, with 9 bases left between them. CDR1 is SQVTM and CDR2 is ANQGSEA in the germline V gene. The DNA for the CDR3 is TGCAGCGAGGGAGAGAGCTACACCTTC. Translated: CSEGESYTF. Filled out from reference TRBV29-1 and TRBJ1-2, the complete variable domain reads SAVISQKPSRDICQRGTSLTIQCQVDSQVTMMFWYRQQPGQSLTLIATANQGSEATYESGFVIDKFPISRPNLTFSTLTVSNMSPEDSSIYLCSEGESYTFGSGTRLTVV.

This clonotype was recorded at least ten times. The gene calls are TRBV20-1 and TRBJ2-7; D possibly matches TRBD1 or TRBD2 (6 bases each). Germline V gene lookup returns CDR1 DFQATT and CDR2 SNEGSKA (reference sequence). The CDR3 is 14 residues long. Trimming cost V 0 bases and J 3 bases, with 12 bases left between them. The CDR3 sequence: CSAREEGGGYEQYF. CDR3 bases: TGCAGTGCTAGAGAAGAGGGGGGAGGCTACGAGCAGTACTTC.

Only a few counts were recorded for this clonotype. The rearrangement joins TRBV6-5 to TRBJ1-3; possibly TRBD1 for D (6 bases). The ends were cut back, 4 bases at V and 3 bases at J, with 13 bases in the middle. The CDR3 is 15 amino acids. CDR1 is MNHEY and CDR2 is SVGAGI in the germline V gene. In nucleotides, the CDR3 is TGTGCCAGCAGTTTGGAGCGGACAGATGGAAACACCATATATTTT. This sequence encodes CASSLERTDGNTIYF.

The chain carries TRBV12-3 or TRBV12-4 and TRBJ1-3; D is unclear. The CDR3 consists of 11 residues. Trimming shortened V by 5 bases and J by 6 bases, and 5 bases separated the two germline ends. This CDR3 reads CASSPLNTIYF. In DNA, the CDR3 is TGTGCCAGCAGTCCCCTAAACACCATATATTTT.

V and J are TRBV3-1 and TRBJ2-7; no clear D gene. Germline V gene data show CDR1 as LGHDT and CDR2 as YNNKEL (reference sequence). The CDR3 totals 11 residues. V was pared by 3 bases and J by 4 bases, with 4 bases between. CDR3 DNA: TGTGCCAGCAGCCAGGAATACGAGCAGTACTTC. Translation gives CASSQEYEQYF.

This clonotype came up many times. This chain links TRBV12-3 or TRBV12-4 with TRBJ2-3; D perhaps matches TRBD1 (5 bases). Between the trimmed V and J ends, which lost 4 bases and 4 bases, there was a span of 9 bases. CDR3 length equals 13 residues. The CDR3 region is CASSYQGSDTQYF. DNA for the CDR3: TGTGCCAGCAGTTATCAGGGATCAGATACGCAGTATTTT.

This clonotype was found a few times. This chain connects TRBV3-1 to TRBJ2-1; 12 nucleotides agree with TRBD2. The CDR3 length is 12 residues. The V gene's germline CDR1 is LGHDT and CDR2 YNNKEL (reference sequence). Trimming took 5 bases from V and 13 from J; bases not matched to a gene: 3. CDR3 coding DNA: TGTGCCAGCAGCAGACTAGCGGGGGCCCAGTTCTTC. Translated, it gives CASSRLAGAQFF.

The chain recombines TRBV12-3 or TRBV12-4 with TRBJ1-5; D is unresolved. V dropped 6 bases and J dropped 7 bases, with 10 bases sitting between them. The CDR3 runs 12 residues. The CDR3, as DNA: TGTGCCAGCAGCAACCAGTACCAGCCCCAGCATTTT. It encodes CASSNQYQPQHF.

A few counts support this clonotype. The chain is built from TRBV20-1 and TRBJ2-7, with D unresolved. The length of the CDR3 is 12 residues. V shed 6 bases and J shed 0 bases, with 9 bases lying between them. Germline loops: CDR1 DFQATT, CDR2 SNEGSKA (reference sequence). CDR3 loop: CSARAHSYEQYF. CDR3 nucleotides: TGCAGTGCCCGGGCCCACTCCTACGAGCAGTACTTC.

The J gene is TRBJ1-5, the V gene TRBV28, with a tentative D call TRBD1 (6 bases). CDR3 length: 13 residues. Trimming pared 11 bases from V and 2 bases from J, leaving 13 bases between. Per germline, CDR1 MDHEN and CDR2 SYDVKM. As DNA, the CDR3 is TGTGCCTCCTGGGGGGGGCGCAATCAGCCCCAGCATTTT. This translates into CASWGGRNQPQHF.